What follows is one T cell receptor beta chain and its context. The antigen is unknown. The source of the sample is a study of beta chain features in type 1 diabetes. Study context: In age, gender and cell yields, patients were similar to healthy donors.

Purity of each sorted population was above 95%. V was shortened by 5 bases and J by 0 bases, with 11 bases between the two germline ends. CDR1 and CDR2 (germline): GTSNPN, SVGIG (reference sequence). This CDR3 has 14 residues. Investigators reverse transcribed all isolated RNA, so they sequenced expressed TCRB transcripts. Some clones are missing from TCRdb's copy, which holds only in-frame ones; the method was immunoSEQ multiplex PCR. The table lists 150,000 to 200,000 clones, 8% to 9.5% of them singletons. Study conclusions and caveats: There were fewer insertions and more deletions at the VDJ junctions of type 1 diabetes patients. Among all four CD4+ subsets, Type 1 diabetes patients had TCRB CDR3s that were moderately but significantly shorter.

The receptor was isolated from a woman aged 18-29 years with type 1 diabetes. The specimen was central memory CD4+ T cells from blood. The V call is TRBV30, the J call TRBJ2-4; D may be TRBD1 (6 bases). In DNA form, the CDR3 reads TGTGCCTGGGGACAGTCTCTAGCCAAAAACATTCAGTACTTC. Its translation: CAWGQSLAKNIQYF.